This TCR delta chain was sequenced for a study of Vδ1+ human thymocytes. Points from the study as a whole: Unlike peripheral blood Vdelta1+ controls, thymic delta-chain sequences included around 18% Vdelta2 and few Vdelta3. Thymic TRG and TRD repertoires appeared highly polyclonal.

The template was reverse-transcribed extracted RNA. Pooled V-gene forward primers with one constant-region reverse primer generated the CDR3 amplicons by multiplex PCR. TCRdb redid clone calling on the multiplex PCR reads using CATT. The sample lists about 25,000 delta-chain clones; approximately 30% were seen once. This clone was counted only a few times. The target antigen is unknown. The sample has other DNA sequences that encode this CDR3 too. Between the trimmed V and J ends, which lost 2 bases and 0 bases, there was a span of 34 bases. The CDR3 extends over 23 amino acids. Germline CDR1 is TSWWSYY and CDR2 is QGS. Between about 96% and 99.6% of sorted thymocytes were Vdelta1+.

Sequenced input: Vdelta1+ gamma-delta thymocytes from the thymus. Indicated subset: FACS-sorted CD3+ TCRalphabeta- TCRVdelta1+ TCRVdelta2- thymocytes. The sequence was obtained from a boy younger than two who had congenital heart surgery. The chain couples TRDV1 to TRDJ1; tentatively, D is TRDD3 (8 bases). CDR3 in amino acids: CALGEAFPTSNLYWGADTDKLIF. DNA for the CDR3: TGTGCTCTTGGGGAAGCCTTTCCTACGTCAAATCTATACTGGGGGGCTGACACCGATAAACTCATCTTT.